This T cell receptor (beta chain) was sequenced during a study of Graves' ophthalmopathy and Graves' hyperthyroidism (dated by TCRdb to about 2018). Study-level background: Peripheral blood was collected at initial diagnosis, prior to any treatment. To tell Graves' ophthalmopathy apart from Graves' hyperthyroidism, and to predict which patients would progress to ophthalmopathy, the study relied on TCR beta repertoire signatures. In total, under 150 blood samples were TCR-sequenced: under 45 ophthalmopathy, some 80 hyperthyroidism and roughly 17 hyperthyroidism-to-ophthalmopathy patients. To explore V-J signatures that separate ophthalmopathy from hyperthyroidism, a discovery set of fewer than 110 patients was enrolled, consisting of approximately 44 with ophthalmopathy and approximately 57 with stable hyperthyroidism. The independent validation cohort included under 20 hyperthyroidism patients plus 17 patients who later progressed from hyperthyroidism to ophthalmopathy. In a handful of hyperthyroidism patients, the T-cell repertoire of thyroid tissue was compared with the T-cell repertoire of blood. Following sampling, methimazole starting at 30 mg daily was administered to hyperthyroidism patients, and high-dose intravenous methylprednisolone was administered to ophthalmopathy patients. What the work shows at the level of the full study, not this receptor alone: Among expanded thyroid clonotypes with frequency above 0.001, most also showed up in blood, which suggests that blood repertoires may reflect the thyroid immune response. No statistical method was used to set the sample size in advance, and the investigators knew which group each participant was assigned to. In validation, the model predicted ophthalmopathy progression with less than 71% sensitivity and around 72% specificity; more than ten predicted patients were CT-confirmed with GO in a median of 6.5 months. In cross-validation, the 13-signature model distinguished ophthalmopathy from stable hyperthyroidism with almost 90% sensitivity and about 84% specificity, and in the test set the corresponding values were approximately 79% and 70%.

A note on this clonotype: It has no known antigen specificity. Per-nucleotide qualities are absent, and no much larger clonotype sits a single base away.

TCR beta CDR3 regions were amplified from RNA transcripts for repertoire sequencing. The first round of RT-PCR was done with HTBI primers and the Qiagen OneStep RT-PCR kit, and was followed by a second round of multiplex PCR, then size selection and purification. The libraries underwent paired-end sequencing with 100 bp reads on an Illumina HiSeq2000. The authors processed their data as follows. SOAPnuke was used for read processing, and reads with adapters, uncalled bases, a mean Phred below 15, or no exact constant-primer or identifier match were discarded. COPE v1.2.5 was used to merge high-quality paired reads. Each unique nucleotide sequence was defined as a clonotype, and clonotypes were aligned to IMGT TRB V, D and J references with MiTCR v1.1. The analysis was limited to V-J combinations with a frequency above 0.0001, which together covered approximately 99% of repertoires. For each V-J combination, a TCR clonal expansion and chaos score was defined as F50 clonal expansion divided by the chaos observed in the TCRdist matrix. Welch's t-statistics and random forest were used to reduce features to about a dozen V-J combinations, which were fed into a naive Bayes classifier. Thyroid-blood repertoire similarity was quantified with the Morisita-Horn index. In-frame beta chains were kept once TCRdb had trimmed the public reads at Q25 with fastp and called clones with MiXCR. Duplicate CDR3 protein sequences are folded into a single record with the most common DNA and genes. Here the V and J calls rest on TCRdb's processing, not on the authors' analysis. In this sample the table shows 650,000 to 800,000 distinct CDR3 sequences, approximately 39% of which occur a single time. Together, the top ten hold 3% to 4% of the sample.

Ophthalmopathy patients were characterized by moderately to severely active disease, a Clinical Activity Score of at least 3, a NOSPECS grade of at least 4, and a disease duration under 3 months. Anyone with other autoimmune diseases, uncontrolled infections, pregnancy or lactation was excluded from the study. Diagnosis relied on clinical symptoms, serum thyroxine, TRAb, thyroid ultrasound and orbital computed tomography. PBMCs were isolated from approximately 10 ml of fresh peripheral blood by Ficoll-Paque density gradient centrifugation. Total RNA was extracted using Trizol reagent, and RNA quality was checked on an Agilent 2100 Bioanalyzer. Per the germline V gene, WSHSY is the CDR1 and SAAADI is the CDR2. Measured from the cysteine to the phenylalanine, the CDR3 is 17 residues long. Solely the CDR3 DNA is kept, with 51 bases framed from the first base. V and J are truncated by 3 bases and 3 bases respectively, leaving an intervening sequence of 20 bases.

The rearrangement combines TRBV10-2 with TRBJ2-5; TRBD2 might be the D gene, on 6 matching bases. The sequence was collected from an adult man with Graves' ophthalmopathy. Sequencing was done on a sample of peripheral blood. The bases are TGCGCCAGCAGTGACAGGGCCACCGGGACGGGGGAAGAGACCCAGTACTTC. Protein translation: CASSDRATGTGEETQYF.